The 31 T cell receptor beta chains in this list originate from one sample, sequenced in a study of control samples from healthy donors and cancer patients. The assay was immunoSEQ multiplex PCR, and TCRdb's table has in-frame clones only and misses some. The sample holds 70,000 or so clones; approximately 84% are singletons and the top ten take 2.5% to 3.5%. Sequenced material: PBMCs. The receptors shown here come from a woman in her 50s with lung cancer.

With respect to this clone: This same CDR3 is encoded by further DNA sequences in the sample. Written as DNA, the CDR3 is TGTGCCAGCAGTTTAGTTGCGGGAAGCACAGATACGCAGTATTTT. Its translation is CASSLVAGSTDTQYF. J is TRBJ2-3 and V is TRBV28; perhaps TRBD2 as D (6 bases). V was cut by 2 bases and J by 0 bases, with 9 bases left in between. Looked up from germline, CDR1 is MDHEN and CDR2 is SYDVKM. The CDR3 runs 15 residues.

The V call is TRBV9, the J call TRBJ1-6; 9 bases map to TRBD1. The CDR3 consists of 13 residues. V lost 3 bases, J lost 10 bases, and 2 bases stayed unmatched. Germline assignment: CDR1 SGDLS and CDR2 YYNGEE. The CDR3, as DNA: TGTGCCAGCAGCGCGGGACAGGGCTCACCCCTCCACTTT. It encodes CASSAGQGSPLHF. The full variable domain, completed using reference TRBV9 and TRBJ1-6, is DSGVTQTPKHLITATGQRVTLRCSPRSGDLSVYWYQQSLDQGLQFLIQYYNGEERAKGNILERFSAQQFPDLHSELNLSSLELGDSALYFCASSAGQGSPLHFGNGTRLTVT.

This chain joins TRBV6-5 and TRBJ1-2, with 7 bases that match TRBD1. After removal of 0 bases from V and 6 bases from J, the junction contained 7 bases not matched to a gene. Germline V CDR1 and CDR2: MNHEY, SVGAGI. There are 15 residues in the CDR3. CDR3 bases: TGTGCCAGCAGTTACTCGAATACGGACAGGAATGGCTACACCTTC. As protein: CASSYSNTDRNGYTF.

V and J are TRBV9 and TRBJ1-1; D might be TRBD1 (5 bases). The CDR3 has 14 residues. V lost 4 bases and J lost 5, with 15 bases in between. CDR1 is SGDLS and CDR2 is YYNGEE in the germline V gene. CDR3 residues: CASSPYGDGTEAFF. The DNA of the CDR3 is TGTGCCAGCAGCCCTTATGGGGACGGGACTGAAGCTTTCTTT.

V is TRBV2 and J is TRBJ2-5; 8 nucleotides line up with TRBD2. The length of the CDR3 is 16 residues. Germline values: CDR1 SNHLY, CDR2 FYNNEI. Trimming cost V 6 bases and J 5 bases; bases outside gene matches: 14. The CDR3 DNA follows: TGTGCCAGCAGCCCGGGACTAGTGGGATCTAGGGAGACCCAGTACTTC. This gives the protein CASSPGLVGSRETQYF.

The rearrangement joins TRBV4-3 to TRBJ1-1; 8 bases line up with TRBD1. The length of the CDR3 is 13 residues. CDR1 is LGHNA, CDR2 YSLEER, per germline. V lost 1 base, J lost 8 bases, and 3 bases stayed unmatched. CDR3 amino acids: CASSQGGQGEAFF. The CDR3 DNA reads as TGCGCCAGCAGCCAAGGAGGACAGGGCGAAGCTTTCTTT.

This clone was seen a handful of times. Other nucleotide sequences in the sample specify the same CDR3. The rearrangement uses TRBV7-3 and TRBJ2-3; 11 bases align to TRBD1. Germline CDR1 reads SGHTA; CDR2 reads FQGTGA. The V segment lost 5 bases and the J segment 4 bases; nucleotides outside the gene matches: 8. This CDR3 contains 16 residues. CDR3 nucleotides: TGTGCCAGCAGCGGACAGGGGGCGGGTTGGTCAGATACGCAGTATTTT. The encoded protein is CASSGQGAGWSDTQYF.

This chain joins TRBV27 and TRBJ1-2, with TRBD1 as a possible D gene (5 bases). Trimming left V 1 base short and J 7 bases short, with 10 bases between. The length of the CDR3 is 13 residues. Germline V gene data show CDR1 as MNHEY and CDR2 as SMNVEV (reference sequence). CDR3 nucleotides: TGTGCCAGCAGTTTATGGCAGGGTGGTGGCTACACCTTC. Translation: CASSLWQGGGYTF.

The V call is TRBV7-2, the J call TRBJ1-5; D not certain. Germline-derived CDR1 and CDR2 are SGHTA and FQGNSA. V lost 5 bases and J lost 6, with 17 bases in between. The CDR3 totals 15 residues. The CDR3 nucleotides are TGTGCCAGCAGCCCCTCTTTCTCACGAGGTCAGCCCCAGCATTTT. As protein: CASSPSFSRGQPQHF. Full variable domain (rest looked up from reference TRBV7-2 and TRBJ1-5): GAGVSQSPSNKVTEKGKDVELRCDPISGHTALYWYRQSLGQGLEFLIYFQGNSAPDKSGLPSDRFSAERTGGSVSTLTIQRTQQEDSAVYLCASSPSFSRGQPQHFGDGTRLSIL.

The V call is TRBV12-3 or TRBV12-4, the J call TRBJ1-2; tentative D call: TRBD1 (6 bases). This CDR3 has 12 residues. The V gene lost 6 bases and the J gene lost 9 bases, with 14 bases spanning the gap. The DNA of the CDR3 is TGTGCCAGCAGGGCGGACAGAAGTAGCTACACCTTC. Translating gives CASRADRSSYTF.

The J gene is TRBJ2-7, the V gene TRBV24-1, with D hard to call. This CDR3 contains 16 residues. V lost 2 bases, J lost 0 bases, and 13 bases lay in between. From germline, CDR1 is KGHDR and CDR2 SFDVKD. CDR3 DNA: TGTGCCACCAGTGATTCTTCGGACGGAAGCTCCTACGAGCAGTACTTC. Protein sequence: CATSDSSDGSSYEQYF.

Only a few counts were recorded for this clone. The gene calls are TRBV11-3 and TRBJ2-6; 7 bases match TRBD1. The CDR3 consists of 17 residues. V gave up 5 bases and J gave up 0 bases; unmatched junction bases: 7. Germline CDR1 and CDR2: SGHNT and YENEEA. CDR3 nucleotides: TGTGCCAGCAGCCCGGGACAGTTAGACTCTGGGGCCAACGTCCTGACTTTC. Amino acid sequence: CASSPGQLDSGANVLTF. The whole variable domain, remainder taken from reference TRBV11-3 and TRBJ2-6, is EAGVVQSPRYKIIEKKQPVAFWCNPISGHNTLYWYLQNLGQGPELLIRYENEEAVDDSQLPKDRFSAERLKGVDSTLKIQPAELGDSAVYLCASSPGQLDSGANVLTFGAGSRLTVL.

The chain recombines TRBV24-1 with TRBJ2-3; TRBD2 agrees at 8 bases. V gave up 5 bases and J gave up 3 bases; unmatched junction bases: 9. The length of the CDR3 is 16 residues. Germline lookup yields CDR1 KGHDR and CDR2 SFDVKD. The CDR3 spells CATSGVSGEGTDTQYF. CDR3 nucleotides: TGTGCCACCAGTGGGGTTAGCGGGGAAGGGACAGATACGCAGTATTTT.

The chain links TRBV5-1 to TRBJ2-2; possible D gene TRBD1, 6 bases. Germline V gene data show CDR1 as SGHRS and CDR2 as YFSETQ. The CDR3 contains 16 residues. V lost 0 bases to trimming and J lost 2 bases, with 11 bases between them. The CDR3 spells CASSLGSGVNTGELFF. The CDR3 bases are TGCGCCAGCAGCTTGGGGTCAGGGGTAAACACCGGGGAGCTGTTTTTT. Supplemented by reference TRBV5-1 and TRBJ2-2, the full variable domain reads KAGVTQTPRYLIKTRGQQVTLSCSPISGHRSVSWYQQTPGQGLQFLFEYFSETQRNKGNFPGRFSGRQFSNSRSEMNVSTLELGDSALYLCASSLGSGVNTGELFFGEGSRLTVL.

This clone is a singleton in its sample. The chain's CDR3 is CASSWEGGTEAFF. CDR3 bases: TGTGCCAGCAGTTGGGAGGGAGGCACTGAAGCTTTCTTT. The chain uses TRBV7-9 and TRBJ1-1, with D uncertain. Trimming took off 6 bases at V and 4 bases at J, with 12 bases between the two ends. The CDR3 loop spans 13 amino acids. Germline loops: CDR1 SEHNR, CDR2 FQNEAQ (reference sequence).

About this clone: The sample carries other DNA sequences with the same CDR3. V and J are TRBV6-2 or TRBV6-3 and TRBJ2-7, with 8 nucleotides matching TRBD1. V lost 4 bases to trimming and J lost 1 base; unmatched junction nucleotides: 9. This CDR3 contains 16 residues. CDR1 and CDR2 (germline): MNHEY, SVGEGT. CDR3 nucleotide sequence: TGTGCCAGCAGTTTTAATGCGGACAGGGTTTCCTACGAGCAGTACTTC. Amino acids: CASSFNADRVSYEQYF.

The chain has TRBV29-1 and TRBJ2-2; tentative D call: TRBD1 (6 bases). The CDR3 covers 13 residues. Between the trimmed V and J ends, which lost 7 bases and 7 bases, there was a span of 16 bases. Germline CDR1 and CDR2: SQVTM and ANQGSEA. CDR3 DNA: TGCAGCGGGAGTCAGGGGCGAGGCGGGGAGCTGTTTTTT. Its protein is CSGSQGRGGELFF.

This clone was seen more than once but under ten times. The chain is built from TRBV6-5 and TRBJ1-5; no definite D call. Germline V CDR1 and CDR2: MNHEY, SVGAGI. Trimming pared 0 bases from V and 5 bases from J, leaving 11 bases between. The CDR3 runs to 15 residues. CDR3 DNA: TGTGCCAGCAGTTACTCGGGGATGGCGGATCAGCCCCAGCATTTT. This translates into CASSYSGMADQPQHF.

The genes are TRBV30 and TRBJ1-1; D is unclear. The V and J ends lost 2 bases and 6 bases respectively, with 25 bases between them. Germline V CDR1 and CDR2: GTSNPN, SVGIG (reference sequence). The CDR3 is 17 residues long. CDR3: CAWSLETPGSYIPEAFF. CDR3 nucleotide sequence: TGTGCCTGGAGTCTCGAGACTCCGGGTTCATACATCCCTGAAGCTTTCTTT.

The rearrangement uses TRBV5-1 and TRBJ2-5; 7 bases match TRBD1. Losses at the gene ends were 3 bases for V and 0 bases for J; bases not matched to a gene: 2. The CDR3 is 14 amino acids. Germline CDR1 is SGHRS and CDR2 is YFSETQ. The CDR3: CASSSRGYQETQYF. The CDR3 DNA follows: TGCGCCAGCAGCTCCAGGGGGTACCAAGAGACCCAGTACTTC.

The chain joins TRBV5-5 to TRBJ1-2; a weak D match, TRBD1 (6 bases). CDR1 and CDR2 (germline): SGHKS, YYEKEE (reference sequence). Trimming removed 3 bases from V and 0 bases from J, with 9 bases in between. This CDR3 comprises 14 residues. The CDR3 spells CASSWTAPNYGYTF. In DNA, the CDR3 is TGTGCCAGCAGCTGGACAGCACCTAACTATGGCTACACCTTC.

The chain has TRBV7-9 and TRBJ2-1, with TRBD1 as a possible D gene (5 bases). In germline, CDR1 is SEHNR, CDR2 FQNEAQ (reference sequence). The CDR3 is 13 amino acids. Deletions cut 5 bases from V and 6 bases from J, with 11 bases between. The CDR3 sequence is CASSRLGPNEQFF. The CDR3 DNA follows: TGTGCCAGCAGCCGCTTGGGGCCCAATGAGCAGTTCTTC.

The rearrangement links TRBV27 to TRBJ1-5; D possibly corresponds to TRBD1 (6 bases). Per germline, CDR1 MNHEY and CDR2 SMNVEV (reference sequence). The CDR3 is 15 residues long. V was clipped by 8 bases and J by 0 bases, with 14 bases between them. CDR3 DNA: TGTGCCAGCCGGTCAGGGGCGACTAGCAATCAGCCCCAGCATTTT. It is translated as CASRSGATSNQPQHF.

V usage is TRBV18 and J usage is TRBJ2-7; D possibly corresponds to TRBD1 (5 bases). Per the germline V gene, CDR1 is KGHSH and CDR2 is LQKENI. Trimming removed 5 bases at V and 5 bases at J, with 13 bases between. The CDR3 covers 13 residues. CDR3 nucleotides: TGTGCCAGCTCATCGGTGGGCAGGGACGAGCAGTACTTC. Protein sequence: CASSSVGRDEQYF.

V is TRBV6-5 and J is TRBJ1-2, with 8 bases matching TRBD1. This CDR3 region has 15 residues. The V and J ends lost 7 bases and 5 bases, in that order; junction bases with no gene match: 12. The germline CDR1 and CDR2 sequences are MNHEY and SVGAGI. The CDR3: CASNDRTGNAYGYTF. In DNA, the CDR3 is TGTGCCAGCAACGACAGGACAGGGAACGCTTATGGCTACACCTTC.

This clone was counted only a few times. The V call is TRBV24-1, the J call TRBJ2-7; TRBD1 might be the D (6 bases). Per the germline V gene, CDR1 is KGHDR and CDR2 is SFDVKD. Between the trimmed V and J ends, which lost 0 bases and 1 base, there was a span of 18 bases. The CDR3 length is 18 residues. Here the CDR3 reads CATSDLISDRPASYEQYF. The CDR3 DNA is TGTGCCACCAGTGATTTGATTTCCGACAGGCCTGCTTCCTACGAGCAGTACTTC.

The chain uses TRBV5-4 and TRBJ2-1; the D call may be TRBD1 or TRBD2 (5 bases each). With 0 bases removed from V and 0 bases from J, the gap between germline ends came to 7 bases. From germline, CDR1 is SGHNT and CDR2 YYREEE (reference sequence). This CDR3 is 15 amino acids long. In DNA form, the CDR3 reads TGTGCCAGCAGCTTGGGGGGGAACTCCTACAATGAGCAGTTCTTC. It encodes CASSLGGNSYNEQFF. Full variable domain (missing parts from reference TRBV5-4 and TRBJ2-1): ETGVTQSPTHLIKTRGQQVTLRCSSQSGHNTVSWYQQALGQGPQFIFQYYREEENGRGNFPPRFSGLQFPNYSSELNVNALELDDSALYLCASSLGGNSYNEQFFGPGTRLTVL.

This sequence joins TRBV18 and TRBJ2-5, with D uncertain. Looked up from germline, CDR1 is KGHSH and CDR2 is LQKENI. This CDR3 region has 15 residues. Trimming stripped 3 bases from V and 2 bases from J, with 13 bases between. CDR3 region: CASSPILEIQETQYF. CDR3 bases: TGTGCCAGCTCACCTATTTTAGAGATACAAGAGACCCAGTACTTC.

This chain connects TRBV29-1 to TRBJ1-3, with 9 bases identical to TRBD1. The germline V gene has CDR1 SQVTM and CDR2 ANQGSEA. Trimming at V came to 5 bases and at J to 4 bases, leaving 15 bases not matched to a gene. The CDR3 totals 17 residues. CDR3 in amino acids: CSVLDAGTGIAGNTIYF. CDR3 nucleotides: TGCAGCGTTCTCGACGCCGGGACAGGGATCGCCGGAAACACCATATATTTT.

The chain carries TRBV10-2 and TRBJ2-7, with 8 bases identical to TRBD2. CDR1 and CDR2 (germline): WSHSY, SAAADI. With V trimmed by 6 bases and J by 3 bases, 7 bases remained unmatched. This CDR3 has 14 residues. As DNA, the CDR3 is TGCGCCAGCAGCTCCTCCGGGGGGGGCTACGAGCAGTACTTC. This sequence encodes CASSSSGGGYEQYF.

The genes are TRBV7-2 and TRBJ2-3; 7 bases line up with TRBD1. Germline assignment: CDR1 SGHTA and CDR2 FQGNSA. There are 16 residues in the CDR3. V shed 1 base and J 1 base; nucleotides not matched to a gene: 5. This CDR3 reads CASSLEGGEGTDTQYF. The CDR3 DNA reads as TGTGCCAGCAGCTTAGAAGGGGGCGAGGGCACAGATACGCAGTATTTT. The full variable domain, with the rest looked up from reference TRBV7-2 and TRBJ2-3, is GAGVSQSPSNKVTEKGKDVELRCDPISGHTALYWYRQSLGQGLEFLIYFQGNSAPDKSGLPSDRFSAERTGGSVSTLTIQRTQQEDSAVYLCASSLEGGEGTDTQYFGPGTRLTVL.